A selection of T cell receptor beta chains follows, all from one sample in a study of T-cell reconstitution after alpha-beta-depleted transplantation in children. TCRdb re-called the PCR reads through MiXCR, storing one row per CDR3 protein. The table shows under 300,000 distinct CDR3 sequences, with roughly 10% occurring only once. The sequences come from peripheral blood, collected 180 days after TCRalphabeta/CD19-depleted stem cell transplant. All receptors come from a male patient between 2 and 10 years old who had a stem cell transplant for chronic granulomatous disease, so the T cells may come from the graft donor. Both conserved end residues are part of each CDR3. The D gene is left open where the match is weak. Only part of the rows carry a size: once, few, many, or a class if the clone is expanded.

J gene: TRBJ2-3; D gene: .; clone size: many; V gene: TRBV7-9; CDR3 DNA: TGTGCCAGCAGCTTCGGCGGGACCGGGGGCACAGATACGCAGTATTTT; CDR3 protein: CASSFGGTGGTDTQYF
J gene: TRBJ1-1; D gene: .; clone size: .; V gene: TRBV2; CDR3 DNA: TGTGCCAGCAGTCCGTTTTCTGCCCGGTCCACTGAAGCTTTCTTT; CDR3 protein: CASSPFSARSTEAFF
J gene: TRBJ1-2; D gene: .; clone size: many; V gene: TRBV5-1; CDR3 DNA: TGCGCCAGCAGTGAGACTCTATACTATGGCTACACCTTC; CDR3 protein: CASSETLYYGYTF
J gene: TRBJ2-6; D gene: .; clone size: .; V gene: TRBV5-1; CDR3 DNA: TGCGCCAGCAGCTTGACGGGGTCGGGTGGGGCCAACGTCCTGACTTTC; CDR3 protein: CASSLTGSGGANVLTF
J gene: TRBJ2-3; D gene: TRBD2; clone size: many; V gene: TRBV12-3/TRBV12-4; CDR3 DNA: TGTGCCAGCAGTTTAACTAGCGGGAGCGTAGATACGCAGTATTTT; CDR3 protein: CASSLTSGSVDTQYF
J gene: TRBJ2-7; D gene: .; clone size: .; V gene: TRBV29-1; CDR3 DNA: TGCAGCGTCTCCGGGAGCTACGAGCAGTACTTC; CDR3 protein: CSVSGSYEQYF
J gene: TRBJ2-5; D gene: TRBD1; clone size: many; V gene: TRBV4-2; CDR3 DNA: TGTGCCAGCAGCCAACTGGACAGGGAGACCCAGTACTTC; CDR3 protein: CASSQLDRETQYF
J gene: TRBJ2-3; D gene: .; clone size: many; V gene: TRBV12-3/TRBV12-4; CDR3 DNA: TGTGCCAGCAGTTTTTTCGGGGCGGGCTTCACAGATACGCAGTATTTT; CDR3 protein: CASSFFGAGFTDTQYF
J gene: TRBJ2-7; D gene: TRBD1; clone size: .; V gene: TRBV5-1; CDR3 DNA: TGCGCCAGCAGCTTGGTTCGCCTCGGGACAGGGGTATACGAGCAGTACTTC; CDR3 protein: CASSLVRLGTGVYEQYF
J gene: TRBJ1-3; D gene: .; clone size: many; V gene: TRBV6-1; CDR3 DNA: TGTGCCAGCAGCCGCTCAGCGGGAAACACCATATATTTT; CDR3 protein: CASSRSAGNTIYF
J gene: TRBJ1-4; D gene: TRBD1; clone size: few; V gene: TRBV28; CDR3 DNA: TGTGCCAGCAGTCGGACAGGGGGCCTCGGGACTAATGAAAAACTGTTTTTT; CDR3 protein: CASSRTGGLGTNEKLFF
J gene: TRBJ1-1; D gene: TRBD1; clone size: .; V gene: TRBV30; CDR3 DNA: TGTGACTGGAGTCGGGACAGTCTGCGCACTGAAGCTTTCTTT; CDR3 protein: CDWSRDSLRTEAFF
J gene: TRBJ1-1; D gene: TRBD1; clone size: many; V gene: TRBV2; CDR3 DNA: TGTGCCAGCAGTCTCCCTCTCTCCCAAGCTGACAGGGCCCTTTTGAACACTGAAGCTTTCTTT; CDR3 protein: CASSLPLSQADRALLNTEAFF
J gene: TRBJ1-6; D gene: TRBD1; clone size: many; V gene: TRBV5-1; CDR3 DNA: TGCGCCAGCAGCCCAAGGCTGCTGACAGGGGCAATTAATTCACCCCTCCACTTT; CDR3 protein: CASSPRLLTGAINSPLHF
J gene: TRBJ2-2; D gene: TRBD1; clone size: .; V gene: TRBV5-4; CDR3 DNA: TGTGCCAGCAGCTTAATGGACAGGACCACCGGGGAGCTGTTTTTT; CDR3 protein: CASSLMDRTTGELFF
J gene: TRBJ2-1; D gene: TRBD2; clone size: many; V gene: TRBV28; CDR3 DNA: TGTGCCAGCACTATAGCGGGGGGGCTTAAGCCGTTCTTC; CDR3 protein: CASTIAGGLKPFF
J gene: TRBJ2-7; D gene: .; clone size: many; V gene: TRBV10-1; CDR3 DNA: TGCGCCAGCAGCTCACAGACACCGGGTGAGCAGTACTTC; CDR3 protein: CASSSQTPGEQYF
J gene: TRBJ2-5; D gene: TRBD2; clone size: many; V gene: TRBV7-6; CDR3 DNA: TGTGCCAGCAGCTCGACCTTTGGGGAGGGGAGAGAGACCCAGTACTTC; CDR3 protein: CASSSTFGEGRETQYF
J gene: TRBJ2-2; D gene: TRBD2; clone size: .; V gene: TRBV30; CDR3 DNA: TGTGCCTGGAGTTTAGCGGGAGGGCCGAGGACCGGGGAGCTGTTTTTT; CDR3 protein: CAWSLAGGPRTGELFF
J gene: TRBJ2-5; D gene: TRBD1; clone size: many; V gene: TRBV29-1; CDR3 DNA: TGCAGCGTAAGGGACAGGGGGCGGCAAGAAGAGACCCAGTACTTC; CDR3 protein: CSVRDRGRQEETQYF
J gene: TRBJ2-5; D gene: TRBD1; clone size: many; V gene: TRBV29-1; CDR3 DNA: TGCAGCGCTAGGACAGGGATAGAGACCCAGTACTTC; CDR3 protein: CSARTGIETQYF
J gene: TRBJ2-3; D gene: TRBD2; clone size: many; V gene: TRBV5-5; CDR3 DNA: TGTGCCAGCAGCTGGGGACTAGGGGGAGATACGCAGTATTTT; CDR3 protein: CASSWGLGGDTQYF
J gene: TRBJ2-7; D gene: .; clone size: .; V gene: TRBV5-1; CDR3 DNA: TGCGCCAGCAGCTTAAAAATTGCCGGGGCCGAGCAGTACTTC; CDR3 protein: CASSLKIAGAEQYF
J gene: TRBJ2-7; D gene: TRBD2; clone size: many; V gene: TRBV7-8; CDR3 DNA: TGTGCCAGCAGTTGTGCTGGGCTGCGAGACCTTAAGCGGGGTCAGTACTTC; CDR3 protein: CASSCAGLRDLKRGQYF
J gene: TRBJ1-4; D gene: TRBD1; clone size: many; V gene: TRBV12-3/TRBV12-4; CDR3 DNA: TGTGCCAGCAGTCCCGGGACAGGGGCAACTAATGAAAAACTGTTTTTT; CDR3 protein: CASSPGTGATNEKLFF
J gene: TRBJ2-2; D gene: .; clone size: many; V gene: TRBV3-1; CDR3 DNA: TGTGCCAGCAGCCAAATCTCCGTGGCTCCCCCCACCGGGGAGCTGTTTTTT; CDR3 protein: CASSQISVAPPTGELFF
J gene: TRBJ1-3; D gene: TRBD1; clone size: many; V gene: TRBV12-3/TRBV12-4; CDR3 DNA: TGTGCCAGCCGATGGGGACAGGCGAGAAACACCATATATTTT; CDR3 protein: CASRWGQARNTIYF
J gene: TRBJ2-1; D gene: TRBD2; clone size: many; V gene: TRBV12-3/TRBV12-4; CDR3 DNA: TGTGCCAGCAGTCCCACTAGCGGGAAGAATGAGCAGTTCTTC; CDR3 protein: CASSPTSGKNEQFF
J gene: TRBJ2-3; D gene: TRBD2; clone size: few; V gene: TRBV20-1; CDR3 DNA: TGCAGTGCCCACCCGGTGCTCCTGACTAGCGGGAGCACAGATACGCAGTATTTT; CDR3 protein: CSAHPVLLTSGSTDTQYF
J gene: TRBJ2-1; D gene: TRBD2; clone size: many; V gene: TRBV5-1; CDR3 DNA: TGCGCCAGCAGCTCGGGACTAGCGGGGTTCAGCTACAATGAGCAGTTCTTC; CDR3 protein: CASSSGLAGFSYNEQFF
J gene: TRBJ2-7; D gene: .; clone size: many; V gene: TRBV6-1; CDR3 DNA: TGTGCCAGCAGTGAAGACAACTCCTACGAGCAGTACTTC; CDR3 protein: CASSEDNSYEQYF
J gene: TRBJ2-1; D gene: TRBD2; clone size: many; V gene: TRBV4-1; CDR3 DNA: TGCGCCAGCAGCCAAGATCAGCCCATTAGCGGGAGGTACAATGAGCAGTTCTTC; CDR3 protein: CASSQDQPISGRYNEQFF
J gene: TRBJ2-7; D gene: .; clone size: many; V gene: TRBV7-9; CDR3 DNA: TGTGCCAGCAGCTTAGCCCTGACTAGTCAAAACTTAGAGCAGTACTTC; CDR3 protein: CASSLALTSQNLEQYF
J gene: TRBJ2-3; D gene: .; clone size: many; V gene: TRBV29-1; CDR3 DNA: TGCAGCGTTGAAACTGGCAGGGTATCCACAGATACGCAGTATTTT; CDR3 protein: CSVETGRVSTDTQYF
J gene: TRBJ2-7; D gene: TRBD2; clone size: many; V gene: TRBV7-2; CDR3 DNA: TGTGCCAGCAGCGTAAGGGCGGGAGGATACGAGCAGTACTTC; CDR3 protein: CASSVRAGGYEQYF
J gene: TRBJ1-2; D gene: .; clone size: many; V gene: TRBV20-1; CDR3 DNA: TGCAGTGCTTCGACAGTCGGCTATGGCTACACCTTC; CDR3 protein: CSASTVGYGYTF
J gene: TRBJ2-7; D gene: .; clone size: few; V gene: TRBV20-1; CDR3 DNA: TGCAGTGCTATTGGCCTCTTTGGGAACGAGCAGTACTTC; CDR3 protein: CSAIGLFGNEQYF
J gene: TRBJ2-3; D gene: .; clone size: few; V gene: TRBV2; CDR3 DNA: TGTGCCAGCAGGATCCACCTCCGGGGCACAGATACGCAGTATTTT; CDR3 protein: CASRIHLRGTDTQYF
J gene: TRBJ2-1; D gene: TRBD2; clone size: many; V gene: TRBV12-3/TRBV12-4; CDR3 DNA: TGTGCCAGCAGCTTAGCGGGGCACTACAATGAGCAGTTCTTC; CDR3 protein: CASSLAGHYNEQFF
J gene: TRBJ2-7; D gene: TRBD1; clone size: many; V gene: TRBV20-1; CDR3 DNA: TGCAGTGCTAGGTCACAGGGGGCGGGATACGAGCAGTACTTC; CDR3 protein: CSARSQGAGYEQYF
J gene: TRBJ2-1; D gene: TRBD1; clone size: .; V gene: TRBV19; CDR3 DNA: TGTGCCAGTAGTATAGGGACAGGGAGCTCCTACAATGAGCAGTTCTTC; CDR3 protein: CASSIGTGSSYNEQFF
J gene: TRBJ1-1; D gene: .; clone size: many; V gene: TRBV5-1; CDR3 DNA: TGCGCCAGCAGTAAAGATAATTTCGGTCACACTGAAGCTTTCTTT; CDR3 protein: CASSKDNFGHTEAFF
J gene: TRBJ2-5; D gene: .; clone size: many; V gene: TRBV20-1; CDR3 DNA: TGCAGTGCCGCCACCCTGGGTCGGGGGCAAGAGACCCAGTACTTC; CDR3 protein: CSAATLGRGQETQYF
J gene: TRBJ2-1; D gene: .; clone size: .; V gene: TRBV5-1; CDR3 DNA: TGCGCCAGCAGCTTGGGACAGTTATTCAACGAGCAGTTCTTC; CDR3 protein: CASSLGQLFNEQFF
J gene: TRBJ2-1; D gene: .; clone size: many; V gene: TRBV12-3/TRBV12-4; CDR3 DNA: TGTGCCAGCAGTCCCTACTCCTGGGCGAGCTCCTACAATGAGCAGTTCTTC; CDR3 protein: CASSPYSWASSYNEQFF
J gene: TRBJ2-5; D gene: TRBD2; clone size: many; V gene: TRBV10-3; CDR3 DNA: TGTGCCATCAGTGTAGGGACTAGGGATCAAGAGACCCAGTACTTC; CDR3 protein: CAISVGTRDQETQYF
J gene: TRBJ2-3; D gene: .; clone size: many; V gene: TRBV12-3/TRBV12-4; CDR3 DNA: TGTGCCAGCAGTTTCGCCGATTATACGCAGTATTTT; CDR3 protein: CASSFADYTQYF
J gene: TRBJ2-2; D gene: .; clone size: many; V gene: TRBV5-1; CDR3 DNA: TGCGCCAGCAGCGGTCTAGCCAAGGGATCTGGTGAGGAGCTGTTTTTT; CDR3 protein: CASSGLAKGSGEELFF
J gene: TRBJ2-7; D gene: TRBD1; clone size: many; V gene: TRBV28; CDR3 DNA: TGTGCCAGCAGCTCGACAGGGGCCTCACTCTCCTACGAGCAGTACTTC; CDR3 protein: CASSSTGASLSYEQYF
J gene: TRBJ1-5; D gene: .; clone size: many; V gene: TRBV28; CDR3 DNA: TGTGTCTCAGGGGATCAGCCCCAGCATTTT; CDR3 protein: CVSGDQPQHF
J gene: TRBJ2-3; D gene: .; clone size: many; V gene: TRBV27; CDR3 DNA: TGTGCCAGCAGTTTATACGGCAGCACAGATACGCAGTATTTT; CDR3 protein: CASSLYGSTDTQYF
J gene: TRBJ2-5; D gene: .; clone size: many; V gene: TRBV29-1; CDR3 DNA: TGCAGCGTTGACCCGGGTCCCCAAGAGACCCAGTACTTC; CDR3 protein: CSVDPGPQETQYF
J gene: TRBJ2-7; D gene: .; clone size: .; V gene: TRBV20-1; CDR3 DNA: TGCAGTGCTAGAGATCTTTCCCAGGACTACGGGCAGTACTTC; CDR3 protein: CSARDLSQDYGQYF
J gene: TRBJ2-2; D gene: .; clone size: many; V gene: TRBV5-4; CDR3 DNA: TGTGCCAGCAGCTTAAGGACTGTGAACACCGGGGAGCTGTTTTTT; CDR3 protein: CASSLRTVNTGELFF
J gene: TRBJ2-7; D gene: TRBD2; clone size: .; V gene: TRBV7-8; CDR3 DNA: TGTGCCAGCAGCTTAGTGGCGGGGGAGTCCTACGAGCAGTACTTC; CDR3 protein: CASSLVAGESYEQYF
J gene: TRBJ2-1; D gene: TRBD2; clone size: many; V gene: TRBV5-1; CDR3 DNA: TGCGCCAGCAGCCACGGGACTAGCGGGAGCCGGGTCAATGAGCAGTTCTTC; CDR3 protein: CASSHGTSGSRVNEQFF
J gene: TRBJ2-1; D gene: .; clone size: many; V gene: TRBV4-3; CDR3 DNA: TGCGCCAGCAGCCAAGAGCGGCAGTACAATGAGCAGTTCTTC; CDR3 protein: CASSQERQYNEQFF